Below, one T cell receptor (beta chain) is given with its context. The antigen remains undetermined. This sample stems from a study of early T cells in non-severe SARS-CoV-2 infection. Study summary: The sequenced material was bulk RNA from unsorted whole blood, and its chains were unpaired. General study findings and limits: Matching results from VDJdb favored anti-spike CD8 responses, leaving private and CD4 specificities undetected.

As part of library construction, unique molecular identifiers were attached to individual cDNA molecules. TCRdb ran MiXCR on the 5' RACE reads and lists one entry per CDR3 protein. The sample consists of tens of thousands of distinct CDR3 sequences, 7.9% of them appearing once. CDR3 length: 14 residues. Per germline, CDR1 SGHTA and CDR2 FQGNSA. V lost 2 bases and J 4 bases, leaving 9 bases between the germline ends. Sequenced here: whole blood, sampled at baseline. The V and J genes are TRBV7-2 and TRBJ1-5, with D tentatively TRBD1 (6 bases). The TCR originated in an adult who was a healthcare worker with PCR-confirmed SARS-CoV-2 infection or an uninfected control (not recorded which). The CDR3 DNA is TGTGCCAGCAGCTTAAAGGGGGGAAATCAGCCCCAGCATTTT. It yields the protein CASSLKGGNQPQHF.